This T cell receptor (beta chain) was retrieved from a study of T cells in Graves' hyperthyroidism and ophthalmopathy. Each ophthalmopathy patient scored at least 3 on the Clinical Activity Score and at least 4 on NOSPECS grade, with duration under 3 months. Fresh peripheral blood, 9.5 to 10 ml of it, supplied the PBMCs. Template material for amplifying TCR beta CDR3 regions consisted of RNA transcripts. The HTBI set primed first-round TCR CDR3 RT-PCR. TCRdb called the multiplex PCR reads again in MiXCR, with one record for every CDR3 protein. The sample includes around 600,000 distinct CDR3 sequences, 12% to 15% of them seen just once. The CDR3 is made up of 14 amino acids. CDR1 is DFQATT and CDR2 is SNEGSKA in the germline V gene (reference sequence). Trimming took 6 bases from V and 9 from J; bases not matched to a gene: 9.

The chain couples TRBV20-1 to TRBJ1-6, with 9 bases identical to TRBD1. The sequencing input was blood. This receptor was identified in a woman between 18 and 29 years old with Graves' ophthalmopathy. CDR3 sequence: CSAEQGARGSPLHF. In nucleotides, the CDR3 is TGCAGTGCGGAACAGGGGGCAAGGGGTTCACCCCTCCACTTT.